Below are 14 T cell receptor beta chains sequenced from a single sample in a study of human T cells and chemical hapten exposure. The time point: patch test 1, 2 weeks after DPC sensitization. The treatment is: therapeutic diphenylcyclopropenone sensitization with weekly scalp DPC. A single record per CDR3 protein comes from TCRdb applying MiXCR to the RACE reads. The table includes some 83,000 distinct CDR3 sequences, roughly a tenth detected once. Material: whole blood, obtained in connection with sensitization to the hapten diphenylcyclopropenone (DPC). These receptors all stem from a woman aged 45 to 65 with alopecia areata. Some clones in this sample may be carry-over from other donors' samples.

This clonotype has more than one count but fewer than ten. The V call is TRBV10-2, the J call TRBJ1-1, with D unclear. The CDR3 totals 12 residues. Germline CDR1 reads WSHSY; CDR2 reads SAAADI. V was cut by 6 bases and J by 1 base, with 6 bases left in between. The CDR3 reads CASRRQNTEAFF. The CDR3 coding sequence is TGCGCCAGCAGAAGACAGAACACTGAAGCTTTCTTT.

The chain recombines TRBV7-6 with TRBJ1-1, with no clear D. This CDR3 region has 14 residues. In germline, CDR1 is SGHVS, CDR2 FNYEAQ. Trimming removed 0 bases at V and 1 base at J, with 6 bases between. The CDR3 spells CASSLALQNTEAFF. The CDR3 DNA reads as TGTGCCAGCAGCTTAGCGCTCCAGAACACTGAAGCTTTCTTT.

The gene calls are TRBV5-5 and TRBJ2-3; weak D call: TRBD1 (5 bases). Germline V gene lookup returns CDR1 SGHKS and CDR2 YYEKEE (reference sequence). CDR3 length: 17 residues. The ends were cut back, 3 bases at V and 0 bases at J, with 17 bases in the middle. The CDR3 coding sequence is TGTGCCAGCAGCTCCAGAACAGGTTTCCCTAGCACAGATACGCAGTATTTT. Protein sequence: CASSSRTGFPSTDTQYF.

Ten or more counts support this clonotype. The V call is TRBV28, the J call TRBJ1-1; tentative D call: TRBD1 (6 bases). The length of the CDR3 is 15 residues. The V and J ends lost 4 bases and 5 bases respectively, with 17 bases between them. Germline loops: CDR1 MDHEN, CDR2 SYDVKM. The CDR3 nucleotides are TGTGCCAGCAGTTCCCCCTCCCCGGGGGCGACTGAAGCTTTCTTT. Amino acid sequence: CASSSPSPGATEAFF.

This clonotype has at least ten counts. The chain is built from TRBV7-9 and TRBJ2-1; D gene unclear. V dropped 0 bases and J dropped 3 bases, with 6 bases sitting between them. This CDR3 region has 14 residues. Germline V lookup: CDR1 SEHNR, CDR2 FQNEAQ (reference sequence). The DNA of the CDR3 is TGTGCCAGCAGCTTAGCGGGGATCTACAATGAGCAGTTCTTC. This gives the protein CASSLAGIYNEQFF.

The chain uses TRBV7-2 and TRBJ1-2, with no clear D. Trimming shortened V by 1 base and J by 8 bases, and 11 bases separated the two germline ends. Germline V CDR1 and CDR2: SGHTA, FQGNSA. There are 13 residues in the CDR3. The CDR3 sequence is CASSLDLGRGYTF. CDR3 DNA: TGTGCCAGCAGCTTAGATTTAGGGAGAGGCTACACCTTC. The complete variable domain, with remaining parts taken from reference TRBV7-2 and TRBJ1-2, reads GAGVSQSPSNKVTEKGKDVELRCDPISGHTALYWYRQSLGQGLEFLIYFQGNSAPDKSGLPSDRFSAERTGGSVSTLTIQRTQQEDSAVYLCASSLDLGRGYTFGSGTRLTVV.

This clonotype was recorded a few times. The chain has TRBV2 and TRBJ2-7; TRBD2 matches 11 bases. V was pared by 6 bases and J by 5 bases, with 12 bases of the junction left unmatched. Germline lookup yields CDR1 SNHLY and CDR2 FYNNEI. The CDR3 sequence is 16 residues long. DNA for the CDR3: TGTGCCAGCAGCCCCACCACTAGCGGGAGTATGAACGAGCAGTACTTC. It specifies CASSPTTSGSMNEQYF.

CDR3 loop: CASSAGTGFNYGYTF. The CDR3 DNA follows: TGTGCCAGCAGCGCGGGGACAGGCTTTAACTATGGCTACACCTTC. V and J are TRBV7-6 and TRBJ1-2; 8 bases map to TRBD1. V dropped 5 bases and J dropped 1; count of bases not matched to a gene: 6. Germline CDR1 is SGHVS and CDR2 is FNYEAQ. This CDR3 has 15 residues.

This clonotype was seen ten or more times. The chain links TRBV20-1 to TRBJ2-1; 9 bases line up with TRBD2. CDR3 size: 14 residues. CDR1 is DFQATT and CDR2 is SNEGSKA in the germline V gene (reference sequence). CDR3 residues: CRVSGGRAWNEQFF. CDR3 sequence (DNA): TGCAGGGTCTCGGGCGGGAGGGCCTGGAATGAGCAGTTCTTC.

In its sample, this clonotype was seen many times. The chain combines TRBV7-9 with TRBJ1-1; a weak D match, TRBD1 (6 bases). V was shortened by 5 bases and J by 1 base, with 11 bases between the two germline ends. The germline V gene has CDR1 SEHNR and CDR2 FQNEAQ (reference sequence). The CDR3 covers 14 residues. This CDR3 reads CASSNRGENTEAFF. The DNA of the CDR3 is TGTGCCAGCAGCAATAGGGGGGAGAACACTGAAGCTTTCTTT.

The J gene is TRBJ1-2, the V gene TRBV19, with D unclear. The germline V gene encodes CDR1 LNHDA and CDR2 SQIVND (reference sequence). The CDR3 covers 13 residues. Trimming took 4 bases from V and 5 from J, leaving 11 bases between them. The CDR3, as DNA: TGTGCCAGTAGTACCACCGGCGGGTATGGCTACACCTTC. Translating it yields CASSTTGGYGYTF.

The rearrangement uses TRBV7-9 and TRBJ2-7; D possibly corresponds to TRBD2 (5 bases). This CDR3 comprises 15 residues. V gave up 5 bases and J gave up 5 bases, with 19 bases separating them. Germline V gene data show CDR1 as SEHNR and CDR2 as FQNEAQ (reference sequence). The CDR3 protein is CASSPARTGLDEQYF. The CDR3 bases are TGTGCCAGCAGCCCCGCCCGGACGGGATTGGACGAGCAGTACTTC. The full variable domain, rest sourced from reference TRBV7-9 and TRBJ2-7, is DTGVSQNPRHKITKRGQNVTFRCDPISEHNRLYWYRQTLGQGPEFLTYFQNEAQLEKSRLLSDRFSAERPKGSFSTLEIQRTEQGDSAMYLCASSPARTGLDEQYFGPGTRLTVT.

This clonotype was found many times. The V call is TRBV6-2 or TRBV6-3, the J call TRBJ1-5; 8 bases fit TRBD1. Germline V gene lookup returns CDR1 MNHEY and CDR2 SVGEGT. There are 14 residues in the CDR3. The junction had 6 bases not matched to a gene; V was cut back by 10 bases and J by 1 base. As DNA, the CDR3 is TGTGCCACCAAAACAGGGGGGAGCAATCAGCCCCAGCATTTT. Translating it yields CATKTGGSNQPQHF.

By its share, this clonotype is medium-sized. The chain joins TRBV15 to TRBJ1-1; weak D call: TRBD1 (6 bases). The germline V and J ends were trimmed by 2 bases and 4 bases, with 14 bases remaining between them. From germline, CDR1 is LNHNV and CDR2 YYDKDF (reference sequence). This CDR3 has 15 residues. CDR3 bases: TGTGCCACCAGCAGATACCAGGGAGGGGGCACTGAAGCTTTCTTT. Translation: CATSRYQGGGTEAFF.